Detailed here is one TCR beta chain. The table came from immunoSEQ multiplex PCR; TCRdb's copy has only in-frame clones and leaves some out. Of a few hundred thousand clones in the sample, about 91% were seen once. The data were taken from a study of blood T cell repertoires in COVID-19. The V and J ends lost 5 bases and 4 bases respectively, with 15 bases between them. The CDR3 loop spans 15 amino acids. From germline, CDR1 is SGHTA and CDR2 FQGNSA. The receptor's source is a middle-aged woman with acute COVID-19. The J gene is TRBJ2-1, the V gene TRBV7-2, with D possibly matching TRBD1 (6 bases). The sequencing input was PBMCs or T cells enriched from blood (not recorded which). The CDR3 DNA sequence: TGTGCCAGCAGCCAGGCTAGGGGGACATACAATGAGCAGTTCTTC. Its protein is CASSQARGTYNEQFF.